Below, 13 T cell receptor beta chains from the same sample are listed, as sequenced in a study of T cell responses to AZD1222 COVID-19 vaccine. Profiling relied on immunoSEQ multiplex PCR, and the TCRdb table lists in-frame clones only, not all of them. The repertoire includes about 120,000 clones, roughly nine tenths of them detected once, and roughly 7.8% sits in the top ten. Sequencing used peripheral blood, obtained on day 0 of AZD1222 vaccination. These receptors came from an adult in good health.

This clone was observed once. This chain's CDR3 is CARLQGVPTEGNQPQHF. CDR3 DNA sequence: TGTGCCAGACTACAGGGGGTTCCGACGGAGGGCAATCAGCCCCAGCATTTT. V usage is TRBV28 and J usage is TRBJ1-5; 8 bases fit TRBD1. With 9 bases clipped from V and 2 bases from J, the junction kept 15 bases outside the gene matches. Germline loops: CDR1 MDHEN, CDR2 SYDVKM. The CDR3 is made up of 17 amino acids. The variable domain in full, completed from reference TRBV28 and TRBJ1-5, reads DVKVTQSSRYLVKRTGEKVFLECVQDMDHENMFWYRQDPGLGLRLIYFSYDVKMKEKGDIPEGYSVSREKKERFSLILESASTNQTSMYLCARLQGVPTEGNQPQHFGDGTRLSIL.

The chain has TRBV28 and TRBJ2-7; 14 bases fit TRBD2. Germline CDR1 MDHEN, CDR2 SYDVKM. Losses at the gene ends were 4 bases for V and 4 bases for J; bases not matched to a gene: 12. The CDR3 consists of 18 residues. The chain's CDR3 is CASSSPMGLAGVGYEQYF. DNA of the CDR3: TGTGCCAGCAGTTCACCTATGGGACTAGCGGGAGTTGGGTACGAGCAGTACTTC.

The chain uses TRBV7-2 and TRBJ1-3, with D perhaps TRBD1 (6 bases). CDR1 and CDR2 from the germline V gene are SGHTA and FQGNSA. V lost 7 bases and J 0 bases, leaving 22 bases between the germline ends. The CDR3 runs 18 residues. DNA of the CDR3: TGTGCCAGCATAAAAGGGGGGGCAGCTGATAGCTCTGGAAACACCATATATTTT. Translation: CASIKGGAADSSGNTIYF.

The genes are TRBV10-3 and TRBJ1-2; D uncertain. Germline CDR1 is ENHRY and CDR2 is SYGVKD. The CDR3 totals 14 residues. V gave up 0 bases and J gave up 2 bases, with 7 bases separating them. The CDR3 here is CAISESGVNYGYTF. Written as DNA, the CDR3 is TGTGCCATCAGTGAGTCTGGGGTGAACTATGGCTACACCTTC.

The rearrangement links TRBV7-8 to TRBJ2-6; possible D gene TRBD2, 5 bases. This CDR3 is 15 amino acids long. Germline-derived CDR1 and CDR2 are SGHVS and FQNEAQ. V was cut by 5 bases and J by 2 bases, with 10 bases left in between. CDR3 loop: CASSEGSAGANVLTF. In nucleotides, the CDR3 is TGTGCCAGCAGCGAGGGTTCGGCTGGGGCCAACGTCCTGACTTTC.

J is TRBJ2-5 and V is TRBV7-8, with TRBD2 identical over 11 bases. Trimming removed 5 bases from V and 0 bases from J; junction bases left unmatched: 11. Germline V gene sequence: CDR1 SGHVS, CDR2 FQNEAQ. The CDR3 consists of 18 residues. The CDR3, as DNA: TGTGCCAGCAGCCTAGGACCCAGACTAGCGGGGAACCAAGAGACCCAGTACTTC. It yields the protein CASSLGPRLAGNQETQYF.

The rearrangement joins TRBV13 to TRBJ2-1; no reliable D call. There are 16 residues in the CDR3. Trimming took off 1 base at V and 3 bases at J, with 13 bases between the two ends. Germline loops: CDR1 PRHDT, CDR2 FYEKMQ (reference sequence). The CDR3 sequence: CASSLEGGLGYNEQFF. The CDR3 bases are TGTGCCAGCAGCTTAGAGGGCGGCCTTGGCTACAATGAGCAGTTCTTC.

This chain connects TRBV9 to TRBJ1-6, with D uncertain. Germline CDR1 reads SGDLS; CDR2 reads YYNGEE. V was cut by 0 bases and J by 8 bases, with 9 bases left in between. This CDR3 comprises 14 residues. Here the CDR3 DNA reads TGTGCCAGCAGCGTAGACTCCGGGGATTCACCCCTCCACTTT. It yields the protein CASSVDSGDSPLHF.

The chain uses TRBV11-3 and TRBJ2-1; D uncertain. The CDR3 runs to 13 residues. The V gene's germline CDR1 is SGHNT and CDR2 YENEEA. Trimming stripped 1 base from V and 0 bases from J, with 1 base between. The CDR3: CASSLGSYNEQFF. CDR3 coding DNA: TGTGCCAGCAGCTTAGGCTCCTACAATGAGCAGTTCTTC.

The chain couples TRBV5-1 to TRBJ2-7; D is possibly TRBD2 (6 bases). The germline gives CDR1 SGHRS, CDR2 YFSETQ. With 4 bases removed from V and 4 bases from J, the gap between germline ends came to 15 bases. This CDR3 contains 14 residues. CDR3 coding DNA: TGCGCCAGCAGCGGCGGGACTTATCTTTACGAGCAGTACTTC. It is translated as CASSGGTYLYEQYF.

The rearrangement links TRBV6-5 to TRBJ2-2, with TRBD1 identical over 7 bases. V lost 5 bases to trimming and J lost 2 bases; unmatched junction nucleotides: 5. Germline V gives CDR1 MNHEY, CDR2 SVGAGI. This CDR3 region has 15 residues. The CDR3, as DNA: TGTGCCAGCAGTCAGGGGGACAGAAACACCGGGGAGCTGTTTTTT. The encoded protein is CASSQGDRNTGELFF.

Note on this clone: Other DNA variants within this sample encode the same CDR3. The rearrangement links TRBV7-9 to TRBJ1-1; D not resolved. V was clipped by 4 bases and J by 0 bases, with 6 bases between them. The CDR3 spans 13 residues. CDR1 and CDR2 from the germline V gene are SEHNR and FQNEAQ (reference sequence). CDR3 coding DNA: TGTGCCAGCAGCTCTCAGATGAACACTGAAGCTTTCTTT. Its protein product is CASSSQMNTEAFF.

In DNA form, the CDR3 reads TGTGCCACCACGTTGAGCGGGGAAGAGACCCAGTACTTC. Its translation is CATTLSGEETQYF. V is TRBV28 and J is TRBJ2-5; 7 bases agree with TRBD2. The J segment lost 3 bases and the V segment lost 10 bases, leaving 8 bases of the junction unmatched. Germline CDR1 reads MDHEN; CDR2 reads SYDVKM. This CDR3 contains 13 residues.